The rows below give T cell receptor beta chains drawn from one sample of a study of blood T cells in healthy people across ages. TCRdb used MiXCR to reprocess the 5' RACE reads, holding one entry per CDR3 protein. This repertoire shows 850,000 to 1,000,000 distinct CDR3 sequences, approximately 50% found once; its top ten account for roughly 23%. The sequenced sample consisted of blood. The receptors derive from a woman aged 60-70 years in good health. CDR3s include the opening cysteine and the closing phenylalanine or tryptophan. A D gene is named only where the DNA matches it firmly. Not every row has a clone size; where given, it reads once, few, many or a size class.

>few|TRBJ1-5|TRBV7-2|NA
CASSFWGLNQPQHF
TGTGCCAGCAGCTTTTGGGGACTCAATCAGCCCCAGCATTTT
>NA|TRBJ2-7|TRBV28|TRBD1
CASSSTGTGTYEQYF
TGCGCCAGCAGCTCGACCGGGACAGGGACCTACGAGCAGTACTTC
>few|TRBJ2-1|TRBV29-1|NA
CSVEGLALREQFF
TGCAGCGTTGAGGGCCTAGCCCTCCGGGAGCAGTTCTTC
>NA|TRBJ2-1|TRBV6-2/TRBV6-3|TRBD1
CASSKRQGARNEQFF
TGTGCCAGCAGCAAAAGACAGGGGGCAAGGAATGAGCAGTTCTTC
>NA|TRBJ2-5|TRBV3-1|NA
CVSSQGTDSQETQYF
TGTGTCAGCAGCCAAGGGACGGACAGTCAAGAGACCCAGTACTTC
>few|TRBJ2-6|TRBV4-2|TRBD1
CASSQEGGQGDFGANVLTF
TGTGCCAGCAGCCAAGAAGGCGGACAGGGCGACTTTGGGGCCAACGTCCTGACTTTC
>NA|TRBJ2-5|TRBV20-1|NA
CSKTQGGETQYF
TGCAGTAAAACACAGGGCGGGGAGACCCAGTACTTC
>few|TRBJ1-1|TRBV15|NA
CATSRDRVRTEAFF
TGTGCCACCAGCAGAGACAGGGTGCGGACTGAAGCTTTCTTT
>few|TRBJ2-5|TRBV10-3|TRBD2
CSGSSGYQETQYF
TGTTCCGGGTCTAGCGGGTACCAAGAGACCCAGTACTTC
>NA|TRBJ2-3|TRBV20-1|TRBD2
CSTRSPSGNTDTQYF
TGCAGTACTAGGAGCCCTAGCGGAAACACAGATACGCAGTATTTT
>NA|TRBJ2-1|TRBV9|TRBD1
CASSMRTGRNEQFF
TGTGCCAGCAGCATGCGGACAGGGAGGAATGAGCAGTTCTTC
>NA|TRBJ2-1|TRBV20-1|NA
CSARDRLTQFF
TGCAGTGCTAGAGATCGACTCACGCAGTTCTTC
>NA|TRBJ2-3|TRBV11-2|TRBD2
CASSLERASGSPDTQYF
TGTGCCAGCAGCTTAGAAAGAGCTAGCGGGAGCCCAGATACGCAGTATTTT
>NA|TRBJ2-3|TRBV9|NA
CASSPVSSTDTQYF
TGTGCCAGCAGCCCCGTCTCCTCCACAGATACGCAGTATTTT
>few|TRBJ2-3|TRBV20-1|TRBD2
CSARVLYSGDTQYF
TGCAGTGCTAGAGTGCTTTATAGCGGGGATACGCAGTATTTT
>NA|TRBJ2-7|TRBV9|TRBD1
CASSARQGLSEQYF
TGTGCCAGCAGCGCTAGACAGGGGCTGAGCGAGCAGTACTTC
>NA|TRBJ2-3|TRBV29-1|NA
CSVGREFRDTQYF
TGCAGCGTTGGACGGGAGTTTAGAGATACGCAGTATTTT
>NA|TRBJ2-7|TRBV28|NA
CASSLPGAKGYEQYF
TGTGCCAGCAGTTTGCCTGGGGCGAAGGGGTACGAGCAGTACTTC
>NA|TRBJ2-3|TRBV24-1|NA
CATSDLRSGITDTQYF
TGTGCCACCAGTGATTTGAGGTCAGGGATCACAGATACGCAGTATTTT
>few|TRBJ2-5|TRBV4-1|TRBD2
CASSQNSGRAFQTQYF
TGCGCCAGCAGCCAAAATAGCGGGAGGGCCTTTCAGACCCAGTACTTC
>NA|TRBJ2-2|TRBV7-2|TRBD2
CASSPLAGGPPGELFF
TGTGCCAGCAGCCCCCTAGCGGGAGGGCCCCCCGGGGAGCTGTTTTTT
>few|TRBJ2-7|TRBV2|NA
CASSLTTGMGTGEQYF
TGTGCCAGCAGTCTTACCACAGGGATGGGGACCGGCGAGCAGTACTTC
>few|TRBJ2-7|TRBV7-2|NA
CASSLMAATTYEQYF
TGTGCCAGCAGCTTAATGGCAGCTACGACCTACGAGCAGTACTTC
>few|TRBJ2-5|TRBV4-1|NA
CASSHLRETQYF
TGCGCCAGCAGCCATCTAAGGGAGACCCAGTACTTC
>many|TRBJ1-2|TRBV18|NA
CASSPKSYGYTF
TGTGCCAGCTCACCCAAGAGCTATGGCTACACCTTC
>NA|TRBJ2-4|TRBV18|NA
CASSTTGIPREQYF
TGTGCCAGCTCGACGACAGGTATACCTCGTGAGCAGTACTTC
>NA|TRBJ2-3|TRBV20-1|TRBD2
CSADPIVASGRTFRAQYF
TGCAGTGCTGACCCCATCGTAGCTAGCGGGAGGACATTCAGGGCGCAGTATTTT
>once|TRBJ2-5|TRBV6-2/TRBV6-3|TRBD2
CASMGLLWTQYF
TGTGCCAGCATGGGACTACTATGGACCCAGTACTTC
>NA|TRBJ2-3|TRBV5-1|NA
CASSLEGRAEADTQYF
TGCGCCAGCAGCTTGGAAGGTAGGGCCGAGGCAGATACGCAGTATTTT
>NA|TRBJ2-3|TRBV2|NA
CASRYPGLWTDTQYF
TGTGCCAGCAGATATCCAGGATTATGGACAGATACGCAGTATTTT
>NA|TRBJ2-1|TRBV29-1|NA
CSAEAGNEQFF
TGCAGCGCCGAAGCGGGCAATGAGCAGTTCTTC
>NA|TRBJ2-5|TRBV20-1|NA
CSARSPQTRLETQYF
TGTAGTGCTCGATCCCCTCAGACTAGATTGGAGACCCAGTACTTC
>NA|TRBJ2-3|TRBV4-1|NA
CASSVAVVRDTQYF
TGCGCCAGCAGCGTGGCGGTGGTTCGGGATACGCAGTATTTT
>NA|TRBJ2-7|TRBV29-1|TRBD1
CSGGTVLPYEQYF
TGCAGCGGAGGGACAGTACTACCCTACGAGCAGTACTTC
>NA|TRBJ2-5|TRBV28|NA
CASSGLTQETQYF
TGTGCCAGCAGTGGACTAACCCAAGAGACCCAGTACTTC
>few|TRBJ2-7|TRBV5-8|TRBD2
CASSQFTGTSGMGEQYF
TGTGCCAGCAGCCAATTCACCGGGACTAGCGGGATGGGGGAGCAGTACTTC
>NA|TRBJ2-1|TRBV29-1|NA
CSAGANEQFF
TGCAGCGCCGGGGCAAATGAGCAGTTCTTC
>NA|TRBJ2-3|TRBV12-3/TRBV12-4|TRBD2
CASSQRGGRWGTQYF
TGTGCCAGCAGCCAAAGGGGCGGGAGATGGGGTACGCAGTATTTT
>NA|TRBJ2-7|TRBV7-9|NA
CASSVVGLAYEQYF
TGTGCCAGCAGCGTAGTTGGGTTGGCCTACGAGCAGTACTTC
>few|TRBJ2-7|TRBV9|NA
CASSVAGLSSYEQYF
TGTGCCAGCAGCGTTGCGGGCTTAAGCTCCTACGAGCAGTACTTC
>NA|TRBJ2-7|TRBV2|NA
CASGRDSSYNEQYF
TGTGCCAGCGGCCGGGACTCCTCCTACAATGAGCAGTACTTC
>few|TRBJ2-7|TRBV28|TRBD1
CASSAPGQVLYEQYF
TGTGCCAGCAGTGCACCGGGACAGGTCCTTTACGAGCAGTACTTC
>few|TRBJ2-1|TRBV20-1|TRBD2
CSARGGAGDSYNEQFF
TGCAGTGCTAGAGGGGGAGCGGGGGACTCCTACAATGAGCAGTTCTTC
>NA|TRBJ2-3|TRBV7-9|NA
CASSPDWSSDTQYF
TGTGCCAGCAGCCCGGACTGGAGCTCAGATACGCAGTATTTT
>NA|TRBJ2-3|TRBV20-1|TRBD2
CSASYARTRTTDTQYF
TGCAGTGCTAGCTACGCTCGGACTAGAACTACAGATACGCAGTATTTT
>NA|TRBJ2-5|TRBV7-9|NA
CASSPRAGEHRGYERYF
TGTGCCAGCAGCCCAAGGGCGGGAGAACACAGGGGCTACGAGCGGTACTTC
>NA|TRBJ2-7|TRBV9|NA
CASSVVGGAGEQYF
TGTGCCAGCAGCGTAGTTGGGGGGGCTGGCGAGCAGTACTTC
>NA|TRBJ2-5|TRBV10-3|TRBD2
CAIKTGLAGQETQYF
TGTGCCATCAAGACAGGACTAGCGGGACAAGAGACCCAGTACTTC
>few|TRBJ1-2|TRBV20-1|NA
CTLDPWGGYTF
TGCACTCTGGATCCGTGGGGAGGCTACACCTTC
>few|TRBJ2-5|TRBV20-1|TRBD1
CSAYGQGRIRQVKETQYF
TGCAGTGCTTATGGACAGGGCCGGATCCGCCAAGTAAAAGAGACCCAGTACTTC
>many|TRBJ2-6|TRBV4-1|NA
CASSPQDLSANVLTF
TGCGCCAGCAGTCCACAGGATCTGTCGGCCAACGTCCTGACTTTC
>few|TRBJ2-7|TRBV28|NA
CASSPPSGSPYEQYF
TGTGCCAGCAGTCCTCCTAGTGGGTCCCCCTACGAGCAGTACTTC
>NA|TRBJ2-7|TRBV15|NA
CATSRGSGSYEQYF
TGTGCCACCAGCAGAGGTAGCGGTTCCTACGAGCAGTACTTC